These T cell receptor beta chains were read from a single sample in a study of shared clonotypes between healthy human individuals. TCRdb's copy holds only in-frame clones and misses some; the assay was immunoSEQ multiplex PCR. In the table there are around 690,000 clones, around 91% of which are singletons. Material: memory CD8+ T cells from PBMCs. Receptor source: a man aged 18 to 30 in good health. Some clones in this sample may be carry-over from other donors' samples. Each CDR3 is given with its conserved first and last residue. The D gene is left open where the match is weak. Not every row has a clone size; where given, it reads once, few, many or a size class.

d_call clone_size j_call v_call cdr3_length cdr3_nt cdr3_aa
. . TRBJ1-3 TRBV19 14 TGTGCCAGTAGCCAAGACAGCCATTGGAACACCATATATTTT CASSQDSHWNTIYF
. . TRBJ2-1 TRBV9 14 TGTGCCAGCAGCGTGGCAGCTTCCTACAATGAGCAGTTCTTC CASSVAASYNEQFF
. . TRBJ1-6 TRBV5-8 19 TGTGCCAGCAGCTTGTTACGGCTCAGGGATCGACTATATAATTCACCCCTCCACTTT CASSLLRLRDRLYNSPLHF
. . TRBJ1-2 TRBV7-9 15 TGTGCCAGCAGCCTGCTAGGGGAGACTAACTATGGCTACACCTTC CASSLLGETNYGYTF
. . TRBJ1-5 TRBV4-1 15 TGCGCCAGCAGCCAACTCGAGGGGGGAAATCAGCCCCAGCATTTT CASSQLEGGNQPQHF
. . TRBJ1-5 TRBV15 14 TGTGCCACCAGCAGAGCCCTAGAAAATCAGCCCCAGCATTTT CATSRALENQPQHF
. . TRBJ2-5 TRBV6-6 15 TGTGCCAGCAGTCACCTTGGGACACTTCAAGAGACCCAGTACTTC CASSHLGTLQETQYF
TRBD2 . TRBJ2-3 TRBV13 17 TGTGCCAGCAGCCTGGCGGGGACTAGCGGCCCCACAGATACGCAGTATTTT CASSLAGTSGPTDTQYF
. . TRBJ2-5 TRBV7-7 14 TGTGCCAGCAGCCCGCCGGGGCCGGGAGAGACCCAGTACTTC CASSPPGPGETQYF
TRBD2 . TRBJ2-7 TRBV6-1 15 TGTGCCAGCAGTGACGGACTAGCGGCCTCTTACGAGCAGTACTTC CASSDGLAASYEQYF
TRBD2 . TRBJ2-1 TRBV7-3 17 TGTGCCAGCAGCCTCCATGGAGCGGGAGGCCCCTACAATGAGCAGTTCTTC CASSLHGAGGPYNEQFF
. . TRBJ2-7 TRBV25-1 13 TGTGCCAGCAGTGAGTCGCTAGCGCGCGAGCAGTACTTC CASSESLAREQYF
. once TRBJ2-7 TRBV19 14 TGTGCCAGTAGTATACGGGAGTGGTCTCACGAGCAGTACTTC CASSIREWSHEQYF
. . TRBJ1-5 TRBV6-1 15 TGTGCCAGCAGTGAATGGGGGGTGGGAAATCAGCCCCAGCATTTT CASSEWGVGNQPQHF
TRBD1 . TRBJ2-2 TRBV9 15 TGTGCCAGCAGCGTTTGGGACAGTAACACCGGGGAGCTGTTTTTT CASSVWDSNTGELFF
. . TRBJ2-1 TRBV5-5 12 TGTGCCAGCAGGGGTGACCGAGCTGAGCAGTTCTTC CASRGDRAEQFF
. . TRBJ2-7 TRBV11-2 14 TGTGCCAGCAGCTTAGTGGGGGCGAGGGACGAGCAGTACTTC CASSLVGARDEQYF
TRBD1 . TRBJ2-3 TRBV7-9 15 TGTGCCAGCAGCTCCGGACAGGCAAACACAGATACGCAGTATTTT CASSSGQANTDTQYF
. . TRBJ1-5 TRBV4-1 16 TGCGCCAGCAGCCGGGACCCGGACGGATCTTTTGGGCCCCAGCATTTT CASSRDPDGSFGPQHF
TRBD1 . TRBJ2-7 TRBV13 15 TGTGCCAGCAGCTTGGAAGGACAGGGCGGCGACGAGCAGTACTTC CASSLEGQGGDEQYF